This T cell receptor (beta chain) comes out of a study of T-cell reconstitution after alpha-beta-depleted transplantation in children. Study-wide results and limits: About two months after transplant, alpha-beta T cells reportedly came from several hundred expanded graft clones.

Unique molecular identifiers were incorporated into the prepared TCRbeta library. Using its own MiXCR run on the PCR reads, TCRdb lists one record per CDR3 protein. Of about 980,000 distinct CDR3 sequences in the sample, about 31% were seen once. Concerning this clonotype itself: The antigen is not known.

V shed 3 bases, J shed 2 bases, and the junction held 9 bases outside the gene matches. This CDR3 is 16 amino acids long. Germline CDR1 and CDR2: SGHRS and YFSETQ. This receptor was obtained from a boy younger than two who had a stem cell transplant for SCID, so the T cells may come from the graft donor. The input for sequencing was PBMCs, mostly from graft donor cells, taken 360 days after TCRalphabeta/CD19-depleted stem cell transplant. V gene TRBV5-1 combines with J gene TRBJ2-7; 9 nucleotides agree with TRBD1. The CDR3 region has the DNA TGCGCCAGCAGCTCAGGGACAGGGAGGGGACCCTACGAGCAGTACTTC. It encodes CASSSGTGRGPYEQYF.